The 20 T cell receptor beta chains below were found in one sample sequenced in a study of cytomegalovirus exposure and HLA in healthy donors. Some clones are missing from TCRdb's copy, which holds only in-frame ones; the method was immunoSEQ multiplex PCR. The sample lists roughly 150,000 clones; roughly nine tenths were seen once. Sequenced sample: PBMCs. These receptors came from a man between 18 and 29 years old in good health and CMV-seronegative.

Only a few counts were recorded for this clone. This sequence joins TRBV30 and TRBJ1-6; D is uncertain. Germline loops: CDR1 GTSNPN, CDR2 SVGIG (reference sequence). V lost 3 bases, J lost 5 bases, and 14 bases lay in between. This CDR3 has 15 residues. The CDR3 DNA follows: TGTGCCTGGAGCCCCGGAACCGCGGATAATTCACCCCTCCACTTT. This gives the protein CAWSPGTADNSPLHF.

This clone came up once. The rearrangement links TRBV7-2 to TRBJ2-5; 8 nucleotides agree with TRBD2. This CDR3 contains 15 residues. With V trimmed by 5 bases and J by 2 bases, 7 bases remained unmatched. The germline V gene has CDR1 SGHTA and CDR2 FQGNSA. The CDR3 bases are TGTGCCAGCAGCCATTACGGGGGGGATCAAGAGACCCAGTACTTC. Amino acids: CASSHYGGDQETQYF.

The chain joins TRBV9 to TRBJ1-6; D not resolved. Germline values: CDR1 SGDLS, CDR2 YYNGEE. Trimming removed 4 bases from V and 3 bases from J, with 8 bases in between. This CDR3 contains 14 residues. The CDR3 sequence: CASSFRDYNSPLHF. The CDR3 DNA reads TGTGCCAGCAGCTTTCGGGACTATAATTCACCCCTCCACTTT.

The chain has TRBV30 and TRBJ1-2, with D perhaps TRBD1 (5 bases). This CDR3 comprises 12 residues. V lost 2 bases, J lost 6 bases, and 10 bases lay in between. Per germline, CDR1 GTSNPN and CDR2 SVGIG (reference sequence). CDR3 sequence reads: CAWSPRAHGYTF. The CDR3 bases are TGTGCCTGGAGTCCCAGGGCTCATGGCTACACCTTC.

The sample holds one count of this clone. The CDR3 sequence is CASSRGLQDTQYF. The CDR3 DNA is TGTGCCAGCAGCCGTGGACTCCAGGATACGCAGTATTTT. The chain uses TRBV27 and TRBJ2-3, with D maybe TRBD2 (5 bases). The CDR3 length is 13 residues. Deletions cut 6 bases from V and 6 bases from J, with 13 bases between. Looked up from germline, CDR1 is MNHEY and CDR2 is SMNVEV (reference sequence).

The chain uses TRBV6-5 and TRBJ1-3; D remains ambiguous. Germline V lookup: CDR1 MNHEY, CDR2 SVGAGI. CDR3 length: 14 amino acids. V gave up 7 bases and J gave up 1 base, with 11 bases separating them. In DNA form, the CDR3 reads TGTGCCAGCACCAATAGTAATTCTGGAAACACCATATATTTT. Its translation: CASTNSNSGNTIYF.

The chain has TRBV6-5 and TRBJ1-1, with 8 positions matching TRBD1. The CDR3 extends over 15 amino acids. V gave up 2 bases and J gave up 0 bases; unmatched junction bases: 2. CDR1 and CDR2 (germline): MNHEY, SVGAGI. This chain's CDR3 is CASSYGTGLNTEAFF. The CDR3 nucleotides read TGTGCCAGCAGTTACGGGACAGGCTTGAACACTGAAGCTTTCTTT.

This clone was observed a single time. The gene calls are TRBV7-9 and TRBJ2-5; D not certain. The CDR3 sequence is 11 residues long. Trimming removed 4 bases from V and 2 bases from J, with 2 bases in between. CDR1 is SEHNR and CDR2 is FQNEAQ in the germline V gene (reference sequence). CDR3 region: CASSSQETQYF. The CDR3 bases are TGTGCCAGCAGCTCTCAAGAGACCCAGTACTTC.

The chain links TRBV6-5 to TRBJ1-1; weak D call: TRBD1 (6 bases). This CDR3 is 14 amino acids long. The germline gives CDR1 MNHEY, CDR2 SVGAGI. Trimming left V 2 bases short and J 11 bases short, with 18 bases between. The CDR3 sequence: CASSYVAGGGVAFF. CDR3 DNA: TGTGCCAGCAGTTACGTTGCGGGGGGCGGGGTGGCTTTCTTT.

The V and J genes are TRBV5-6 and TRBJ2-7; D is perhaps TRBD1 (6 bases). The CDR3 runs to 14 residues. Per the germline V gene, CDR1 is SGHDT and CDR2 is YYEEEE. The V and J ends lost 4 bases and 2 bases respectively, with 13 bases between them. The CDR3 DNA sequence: TGTGCCAGCAGCCTAGGACAGATTACCTACGAGCAGTACTTC. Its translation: CASSLGQITYEQYF.

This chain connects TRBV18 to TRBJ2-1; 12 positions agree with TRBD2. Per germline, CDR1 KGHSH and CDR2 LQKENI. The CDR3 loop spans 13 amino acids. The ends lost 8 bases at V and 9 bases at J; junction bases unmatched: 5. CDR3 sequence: CASTGLAGGEQFF. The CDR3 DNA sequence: TGTGCCAGCACGGGACTAGCGGGCGGTGAGCAGTTCTTC.

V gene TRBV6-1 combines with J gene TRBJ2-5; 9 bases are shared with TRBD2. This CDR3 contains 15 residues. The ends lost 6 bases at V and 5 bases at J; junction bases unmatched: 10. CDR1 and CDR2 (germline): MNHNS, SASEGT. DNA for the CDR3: TGTGCCAGCAGCGTGGGGGTAGCGGGGGTTGAGACCCAGTACTTC. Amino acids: CASSVGVAGVETQYF.

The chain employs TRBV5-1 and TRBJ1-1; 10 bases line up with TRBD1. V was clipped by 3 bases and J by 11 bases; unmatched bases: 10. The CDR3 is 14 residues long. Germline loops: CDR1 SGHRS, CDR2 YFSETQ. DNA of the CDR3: TGCGCCAGCAGCTCTACGCCGGGACAGGGGATTGCTTTCTTT. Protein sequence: CASSSTPGQGIAFF.

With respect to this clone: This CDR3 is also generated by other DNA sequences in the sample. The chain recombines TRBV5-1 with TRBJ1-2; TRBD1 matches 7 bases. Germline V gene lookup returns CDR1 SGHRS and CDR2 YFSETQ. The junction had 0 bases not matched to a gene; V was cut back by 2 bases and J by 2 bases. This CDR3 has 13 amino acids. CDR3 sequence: CASSLGGNYGYTF. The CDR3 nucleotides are TGCGCCAGCAGCTTAGGGGGCAACTATGGCTACACCTTC.

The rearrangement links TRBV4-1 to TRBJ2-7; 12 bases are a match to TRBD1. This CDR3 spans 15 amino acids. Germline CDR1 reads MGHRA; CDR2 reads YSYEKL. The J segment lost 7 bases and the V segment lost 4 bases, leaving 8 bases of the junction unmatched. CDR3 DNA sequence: TGCGCCAGCAGCCGACCGGGACAGGGGGCAGGGGAGCAGTACTTC. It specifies CASSRPGQGAGEQYF.

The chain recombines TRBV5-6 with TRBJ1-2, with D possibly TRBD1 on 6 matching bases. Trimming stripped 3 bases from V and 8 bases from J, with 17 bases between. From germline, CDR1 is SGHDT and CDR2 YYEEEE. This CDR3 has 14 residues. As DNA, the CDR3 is TGTGCCAGCAGCTGGGCCGGGACACCGCCCGGCTACACCTTC. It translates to CASSWAGTPPGYTF.

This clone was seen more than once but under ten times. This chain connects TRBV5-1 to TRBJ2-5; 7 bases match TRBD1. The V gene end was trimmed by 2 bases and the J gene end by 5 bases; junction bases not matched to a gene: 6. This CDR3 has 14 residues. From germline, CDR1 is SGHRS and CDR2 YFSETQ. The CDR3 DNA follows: TGCGCCAGCAGCTTCCGACAGGGTGAGGAGACCCAGTACTTC. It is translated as CASSFRQGEETQYF.

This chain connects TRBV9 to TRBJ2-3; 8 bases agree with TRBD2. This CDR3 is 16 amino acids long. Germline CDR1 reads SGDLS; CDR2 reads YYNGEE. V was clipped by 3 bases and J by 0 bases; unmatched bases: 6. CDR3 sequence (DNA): TGTGCCAGCAGCGCTCGCGGGGGGACTAGCACAGATACGCAGTATTTT. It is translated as CASSARGGTSTDTQYF.

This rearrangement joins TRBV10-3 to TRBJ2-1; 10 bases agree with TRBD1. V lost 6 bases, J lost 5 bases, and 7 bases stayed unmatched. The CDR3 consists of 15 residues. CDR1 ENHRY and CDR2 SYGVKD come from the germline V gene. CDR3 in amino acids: CAIRPTGGVHNEQFF. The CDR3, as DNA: TGTGCCATCAGGCCGACAGGGGGCGTCCACAATGAGCAGTTCTTC.

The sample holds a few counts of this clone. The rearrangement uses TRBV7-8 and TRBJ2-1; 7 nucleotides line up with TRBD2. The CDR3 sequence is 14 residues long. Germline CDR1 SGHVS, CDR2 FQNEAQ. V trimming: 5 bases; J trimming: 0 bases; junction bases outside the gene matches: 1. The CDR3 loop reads CASSRGDSYNEQFF. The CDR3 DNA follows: TGTGCCAGCAGCCGGGGGGACTCCTACAATGAGCAGTTCTTC.